This paragraph covers one T cell receptor beta chain sequence. Its target is not known. This sample is part of a study of CD8 T cells in Susac syndrome. When the RNA was reverse transcribed, random hexamers were used with an input of roughly 0.5 to 1 ug. Amplification of TCR beta CDR3 used immunoSEQ multiplex PCR across 54 Vbeta and 13 Jbeta. A single record per CDR3 protein comes from TCRdb applying MiXCR to the immunoSEQ multiplex PCR reads. This table has 56,000 or so distinct CDR3 sequences, approximately 95% appearing once. Broader study findings: The total CD8+ repertoires contained more than 15 Susac-specific public clones, and the CD8+ TEMRA repertoires contained four to six. Among people with Susac, CD8+ clonal expansion was greatest in TEMRA cells and active patients. The study's TCR sequencing and HLA analysis covered a relatively small number of individuals, and the study acknowledged this.

The material sequenced was CD8+ T cells from PBMCs. This clonotype was obtained from a human donor with Susac syndrome.

CDR3 DNA sequence: TGTGCCAGCCGACGAACAGGGTTCAATCAGCCCCAGCATTTT. This gives the protein CASRRTGFNQPQHF. The rearrangement joins TRBV12-3 or TRBV12-4 to TRBJ1-5; weak D call: TRBD1 (6 bases). CDR3 length equals 14 residues. The V and J ends lost 8 bases and 3 bases respectively, with 14 bases between them.